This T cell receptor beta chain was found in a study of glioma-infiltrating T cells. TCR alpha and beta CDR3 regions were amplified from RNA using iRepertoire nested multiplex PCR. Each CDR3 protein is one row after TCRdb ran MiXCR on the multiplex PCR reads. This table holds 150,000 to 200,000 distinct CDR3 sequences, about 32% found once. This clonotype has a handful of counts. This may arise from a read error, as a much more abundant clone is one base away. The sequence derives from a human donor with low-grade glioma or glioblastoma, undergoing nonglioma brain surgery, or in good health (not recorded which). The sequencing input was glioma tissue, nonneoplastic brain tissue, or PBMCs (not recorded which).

This chain's CDR3 is CASLTGGQENQYF. The CDR3 DNA reads as TGTGCCAGCTTGACAGGGGGGCAAGAGAACCAGTACTTC. The chain recombines TRBV12-3 or TRBV12-4 with TRBJ2-5, with TRBD1 identical over 9 bases. The CDR3 contains 13 residues.